This section outlines one T cell receptor (beta chain) sequence together with its context. This clone was seen only a few times. Its target antigen remains unknown. No per-base quality is available; no much larger clone lies one base away. The sample is drawn from a study of glioma-infiltrating T cells after dendritic cell vaccination (dated by TCRdb to 2016 to 2017). About the study as a whole: A cohort of roughly 15 glioblastoma patients from Phase I and II dendritic cell vaccination trials was included, of whom 9 were newly diagnosed and 6 had recurrent disease. Tumor-infiltrating lymphocyte content was quantified and tumor and blood repertoires were compared in dendritic cell-vaccinated glioblastoma patients by deep sequencing of TCR beta CDR3 regions. The vaccine consisted of monocyte-derived dendritic cells cultured less than nine days with IL-4 and GM-CSF, then pulsed overnight with autologous tumor lysate. Three intradermal dendritic cell vaccine injections were administered to patients at biweekly intervals in the arm below the axilla. Survival after dendritic cell vaccination was correlated with TCR sequencing metrics, such as TIL content and the overlap between tumor and blood repertoires. Between 2003 and 2012, the patients were given dendritic cell vaccination pulsed with autologous tumor lysate. Broader findings and caveats from the paper: Longer time to progression and overall survival after dendritic cell vaccination were predicted by higher estimated pretreatment TIL content. The cohort was small and heterogeneous, few patients had complete blood and tumor sets, and even fewer had initial-recurrent tumor pairs. The TCR overlap response model with three groups was called speculative and said to need prospective validation. TCR clonality showed no direct relationship with survival, which suggests that a diverse polyclonal response may matter.

TCRB CDR3 regions were amplified from roughly 1.8 ug genomic DNA, or all available DNA if less, using the immunoSEQ assay. Multiplex PCR used 60 forward primers for TCR V beta segments and 13 reverse primers for J beta segments. To estimate the number of reads per starting template, synthetic control templates were added to each sample at limiting dilution. Sequencing produced 87 bp reads on the Illumina HiSeq System. Concerning the study's data processing: To remove PCR and sequencing errors, closely related sequences were merged with a nearest neighbor algorithm. TCR overlap was defined as the percentage of unique tumor TCR beta sequences that were also found in the peripheral blood of the same patient. TCRdb retrieved this table from immuneACCESS and kept in-frame rearrangements only. Not all clones are present; in checked studies, unresolved V genes account for under half, and no reason is known for the remainder. V, J and clone size were drawn from that table, and D and trimming were deduced from the DNA. In all, the sample holds about 73,000 clones, and over 75% of those were seen once. 2.1% of the sample belongs to the ten largest clones.

Patients were selected for having adequate residual fresh-frozen tumor tissue and more than two years of available survival data. An isocitrate dehydrogenase mutation was not carried by any of the glioblastoma patients, although molecular status was otherwise variable. PBMC were collected before vaccination, two weeks after the third vaccination, and at tumor progression if progression occurred. The Qiagen DNeasy Blood extraction Kit was used to extract genomic DNA. Sequencing was performed on blood, taken before dendritic cell vaccination. This TCR came from a human donor with glioblastoma.

Here is the DNA: TGTGCCAGCAGTCCTCGGGGACTTCGCGTCAATCAGCCCCAGCATTTT. Its product reads: CASSPRGLRVNQPQHF. The chain employs TRBV28 and TRBJ1-5, with TRBD1 tentatively as D gene (5 bases match). The CDR3 holds 16 amino acids from the cysteine to the phenylalanine. Kept here is only the CDR3 DNA, which spans 48 bases and is read in frame from base 1. V loses 5 bases of germline sequence and J loses 3 bases, and the interval between the two ends is 17 bases. CDR1 and CDR2 are drawn from the germline V gene: MDHEN, SYDVKM.